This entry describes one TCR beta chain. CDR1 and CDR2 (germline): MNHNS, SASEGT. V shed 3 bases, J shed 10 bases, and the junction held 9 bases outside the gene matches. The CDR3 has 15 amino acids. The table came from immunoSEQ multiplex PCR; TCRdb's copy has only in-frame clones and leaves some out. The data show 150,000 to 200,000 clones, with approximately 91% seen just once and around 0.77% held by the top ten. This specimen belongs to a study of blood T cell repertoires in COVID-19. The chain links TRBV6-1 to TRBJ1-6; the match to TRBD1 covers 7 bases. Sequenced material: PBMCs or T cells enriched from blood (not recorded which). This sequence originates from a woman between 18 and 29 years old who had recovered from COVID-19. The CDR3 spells CASSDETGSTSPLHF. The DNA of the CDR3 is TGTGCCAGCAGTGATGAGACAGGGTCGACCTCACCCCTCCACTTT.